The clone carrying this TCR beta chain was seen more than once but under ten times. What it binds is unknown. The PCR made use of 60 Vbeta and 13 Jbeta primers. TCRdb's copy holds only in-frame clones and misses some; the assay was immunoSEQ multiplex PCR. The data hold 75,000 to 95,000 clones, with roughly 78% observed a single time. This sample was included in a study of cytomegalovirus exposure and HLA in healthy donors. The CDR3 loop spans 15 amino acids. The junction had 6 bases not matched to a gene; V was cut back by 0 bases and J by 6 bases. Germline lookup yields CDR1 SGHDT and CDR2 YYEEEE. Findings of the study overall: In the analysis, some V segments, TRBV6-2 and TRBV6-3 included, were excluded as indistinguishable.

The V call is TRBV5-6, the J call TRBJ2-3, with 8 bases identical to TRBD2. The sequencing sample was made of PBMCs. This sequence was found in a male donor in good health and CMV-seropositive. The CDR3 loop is CASSLASGSVDTQYF. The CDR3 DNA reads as TGTGCCAGCAGCTTGGCGAGCGGGAGTGTGGATACGCAGTATTTT. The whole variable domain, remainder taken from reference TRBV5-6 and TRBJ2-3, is DAGVTQSPTHLIKTRGQQVTLRCSPKSGHDTVSWYQQALGQGPQFIFQYYEEEERQRGNFPDRFSGHQFPNYSSELNVNALLLGDSALYLCASSLASGSVDTQYFGPGTRLTVL.